The following is a T cell receptor beta chain sequence with its context. The CDR3 is made up of 17 amino acids. The V and J ends lost 7 bases and 0 bases, in that order; junction bases with no gene match: 10. Germline CDR1 reads SNHLY; CDR2 reads FYNNEI. Method: immunoSEQ multiplex PCR; TCRdb's copy keeps in-frame clones and lacks some. Of around 1.6 million clones in the sample, roughly 98% were seen once. These data come from a study of shared clonotypes between healthy human individuals. The specimen sequenced was naive CD4+ T cells sorted from blood. The subset: CD45RA+ positively selected. This sequence joins TRBV2 and TRBJ2-1; the match to TRBD2 covers 9 bases. The receptor was isolated from a man aged 25 to 40 in good health. The chain's CDR3 is CASNLAGTPGSYNEQFF. The DNA for the CDR3 is TGTGCCAGCAATCTAGCGGGAACTCCCGGCTCCTACAATGAGCAGTTCTTC.